This entry describes one T cell receptor beta chain. Its antigen is unidentified. The data belong to a study of STAT5B mutations in CD4+ large granular lymphocyte leukemia. Study results and limitations: 25% of private leukemic clonotypes occurred rarely in other patients' non-leukemic repertoires.

There are 17 residues in the CDR3. Germline assignment: CDR1 SGHNT and CDR2 YENEEA. The trim removed 2 bases at V and 5 bases at J, leaving 11 bases unmatched. Per the authors' pipeline: A productive frequency of 2.59 x 10-5 was the lowest detectable. Data came from immunoSEQ multiplex PCR; TCRdb stores just in-frame clones and leaves some out. V, J and clone size reflect that table, while D and trimming were determined from the DNA. The table has about 30,000 clones, 65% to 80% seen once. This chain uses TRBV11-3 with TRBJ2-5, with 10 bases aligning to TRBD2. Sequencing input: CD4+ T cells from blood buffy coats. The TCR sequence derives from a human donor in good health. CDR3 coding DNA: TGTGCCAGCAGCTTAAGTCTCAGCGGGAGGGCCCTGGAGACCCAGTACTTC. Protein product: CASSLSLSGRALETQYF.